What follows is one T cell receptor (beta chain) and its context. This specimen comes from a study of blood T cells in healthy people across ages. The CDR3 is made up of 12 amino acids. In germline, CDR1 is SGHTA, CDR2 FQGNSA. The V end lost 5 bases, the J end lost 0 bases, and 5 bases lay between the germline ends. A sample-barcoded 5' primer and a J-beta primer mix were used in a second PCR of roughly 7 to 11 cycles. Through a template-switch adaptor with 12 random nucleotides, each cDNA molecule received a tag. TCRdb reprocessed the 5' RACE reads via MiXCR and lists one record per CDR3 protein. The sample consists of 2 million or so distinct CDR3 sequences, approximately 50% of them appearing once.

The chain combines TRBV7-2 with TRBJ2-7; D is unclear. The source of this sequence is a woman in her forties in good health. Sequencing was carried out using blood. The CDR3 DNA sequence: TGTACCAGCAGCCTTAACTCCTACGAGCAGTACTTC. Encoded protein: CTSSLNSYEQYF.